The sequence of this T cell receptor beta chain was determined in a study of T cells after yellow fever vaccination. At the level of the study: In the case of low-cell-number fractions, SMART-Seq v4 Ultra Low Input was used for preparation. Study findings and constraints: FACS-sorted repertoires might harbor abundant contaminating clonotypes from the bulk population. Booster sampling recovered most clones from primary vaccination (around 96% CD4, approximately 88% CD8). Overall, a small share of clonotypes was seen in both CD4 and CD8 compartments.

The CDR3 contains 15 residues. With 7 bases clipped from V and 14 bases from J, the junction kept 21 bases outside the gene matches. CDR1 is MDHEN, CDR2 SYDVKM, per germline. From the 5' RACE reads, TCRdb called clonotypes with MiXCR, one entry per CDR3 protein. The sample has approximately 300,000 distinct CDR3 sequences, about 6.9% seen once. As concerns this clonotype: Its antigen is still unknown.

Sequencing was performed on PBMCs, taken roughly seven weeks after the first yellow fever vaccination. V gene TRBV28 combines with J gene TRBJ2-5; 8 bases agree with TRBD2. This clonotype originated in a young man who received the YFV17D yellow fever vaccine. The CDR3 region is CASIHSPPTGGLVYF. Written as DNA, the CDR3 is TGTGCCAGCATCCATTCCCCCCCGACGGGGGGACTAGTTTACTTC.